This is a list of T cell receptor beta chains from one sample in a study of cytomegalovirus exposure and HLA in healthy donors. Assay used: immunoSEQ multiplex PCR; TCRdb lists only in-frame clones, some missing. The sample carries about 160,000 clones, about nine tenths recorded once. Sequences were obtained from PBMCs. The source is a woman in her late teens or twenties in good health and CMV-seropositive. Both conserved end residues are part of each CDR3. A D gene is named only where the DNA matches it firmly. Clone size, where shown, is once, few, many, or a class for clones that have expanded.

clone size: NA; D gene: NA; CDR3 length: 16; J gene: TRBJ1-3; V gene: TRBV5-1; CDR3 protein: CASSLELGTTGNTIYF; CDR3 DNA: TGCGCCAGCAGCTTGGAACTTGGGACAACGGGAAACACCATATATTTT
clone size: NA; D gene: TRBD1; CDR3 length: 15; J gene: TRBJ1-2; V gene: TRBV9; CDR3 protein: CASSVAGQDLYGYTF; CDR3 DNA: TGTGCCAGCAGCGTAGCTGGACAGGACCTCTATGGCTACACCTTC
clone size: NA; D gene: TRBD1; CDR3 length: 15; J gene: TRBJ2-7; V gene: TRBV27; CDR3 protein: CASSSGQGSPYEQYF; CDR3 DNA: TGTGCCAGCAGTTCCGGACAGGGGAGCCCCTACGAGCAGTACTTC
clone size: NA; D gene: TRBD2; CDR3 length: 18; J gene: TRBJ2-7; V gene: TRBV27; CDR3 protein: CASSFPPGTSGSSYEQYF; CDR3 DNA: TGTGCCAGCAGTTTCCCCCCAGGGACTAGCGGGAGCTCCTACGAGCAGTACTTC
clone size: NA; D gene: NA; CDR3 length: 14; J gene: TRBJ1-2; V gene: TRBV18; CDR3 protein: CASSRRQSNYGYTF; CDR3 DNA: TGTGCCAGCTCACGAAGACAGTCTAACTATGGCTACACCTTC
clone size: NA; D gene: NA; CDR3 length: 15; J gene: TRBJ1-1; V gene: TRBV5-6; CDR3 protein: CASSSPTGMNTEAFF; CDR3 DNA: TGTGCCAGCAGCTCCCCCACAGGGATGAACACTGAAGCTTTCTTT
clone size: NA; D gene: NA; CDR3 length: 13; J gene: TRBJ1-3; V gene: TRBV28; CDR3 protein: CASSSLRGNTIYF; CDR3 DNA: TGTGCCAGCAGTTCCTTACGGGGAAACACCATATATTTT
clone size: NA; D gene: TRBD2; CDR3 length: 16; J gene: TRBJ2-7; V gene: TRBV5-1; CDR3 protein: CASRLAGGPSSYEQYF; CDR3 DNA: TGCGCCAGCAGACTAGCGGGAGGGCCCAGCTCCTACGAGCAGTACTTC
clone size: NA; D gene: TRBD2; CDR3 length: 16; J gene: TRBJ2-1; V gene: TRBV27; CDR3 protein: CASSFVAGGARNEQFF; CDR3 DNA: TGTGCCAGCAGTTTTGTTGCGGGAGGTGCGCGGAATGAGCAGTTCTTC
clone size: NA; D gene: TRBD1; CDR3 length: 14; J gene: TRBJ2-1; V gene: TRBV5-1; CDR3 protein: CASSPGQGFYEQFF; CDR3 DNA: TGCGCCAGCAGCCCGGGACAGGGGTTCTATGAGCAGTTCTTC
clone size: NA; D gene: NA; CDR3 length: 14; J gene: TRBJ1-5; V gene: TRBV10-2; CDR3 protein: CASSVTGSNQPQHF; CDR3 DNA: TGCGCCAGCAGCGTAACAGGGAGCAATCAGCCCCAGCATTTT
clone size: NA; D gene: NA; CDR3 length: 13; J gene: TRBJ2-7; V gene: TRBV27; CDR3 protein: CASSVGLQYEQYF; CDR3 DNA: TGTGCCAGCAGTGTCGGACTGCAGTACGAGCAGTACTTC
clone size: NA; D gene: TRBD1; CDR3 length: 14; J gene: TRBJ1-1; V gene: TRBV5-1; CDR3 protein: CASSLGVGGGEAFF; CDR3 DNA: TGCGCCAGCAGCCTGGGAGTAGGGGGCGGTGAAGCTTTCTTT
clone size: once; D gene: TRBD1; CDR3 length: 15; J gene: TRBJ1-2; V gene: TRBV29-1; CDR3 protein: CSVEILGRGNYGYTF; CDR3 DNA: TGCAGCGTTGAAATTTTGGGCAGGGGGAACTATGGCTACACCTTC
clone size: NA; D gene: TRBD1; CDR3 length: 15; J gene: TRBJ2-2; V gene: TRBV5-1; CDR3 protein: CASSSDRAGTGELFF; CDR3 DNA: TGCGCCAGCAGCTCGGACAGGGCGGGCACCGGGGAGCTGTTTTTT
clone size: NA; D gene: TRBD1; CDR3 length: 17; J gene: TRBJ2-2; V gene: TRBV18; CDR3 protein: CASSPRSPRQGDGELFF; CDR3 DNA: TGTGCCAGCTCACCACGTAGCCCCCGACAGGGGGACGGGGAGCTGTTTTTT
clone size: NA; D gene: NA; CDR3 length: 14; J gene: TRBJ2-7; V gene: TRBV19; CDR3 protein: CASSAPGAIGEQYF; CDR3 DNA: TGTGCCAGTAGTGCCCCGGGTGCGATTGGAGAGCAGTACTTC
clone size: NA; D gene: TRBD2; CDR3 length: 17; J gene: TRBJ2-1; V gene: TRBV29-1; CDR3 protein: CSVEDRGQAGGGNEQFF; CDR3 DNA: TGCAGCGTTGAAGATCGGGGGCAAGCGGGAGGGGGCAATGAGCAGTTCTTC
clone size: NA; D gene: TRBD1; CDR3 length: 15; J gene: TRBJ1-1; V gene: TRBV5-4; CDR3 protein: CASSLGQGAQTEAFF; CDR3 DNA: TGTGCCAGCAGCCTAGGACAGGGGGCGCAAACTGAAGCTTTCTTT
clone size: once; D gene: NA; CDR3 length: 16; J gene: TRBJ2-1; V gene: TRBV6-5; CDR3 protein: CASNYGETYSYNEQFF; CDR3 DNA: TGTGCCAGCAATTACGGGGAGACGTACTCCTACAATGAGCAGTTCTTC
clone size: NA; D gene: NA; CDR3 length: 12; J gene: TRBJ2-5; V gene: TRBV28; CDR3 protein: CASSAGRETQYF; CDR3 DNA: TGTGCCAGCAGCGCGGGACGAGAGACCCAGTACTTC
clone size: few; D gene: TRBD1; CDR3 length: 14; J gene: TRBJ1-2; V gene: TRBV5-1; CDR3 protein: CASSLTQGGHGYTF; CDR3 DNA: TGCGCCAGCAGCTTAACACAGGGGGGTCACGGCTACACCTTC
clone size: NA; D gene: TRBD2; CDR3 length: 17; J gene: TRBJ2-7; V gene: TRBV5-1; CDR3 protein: CASSLEGFAGGPYEQYF; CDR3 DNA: TGCGCCAGCAGCTTGGAAGGGTTTGCGGGAGGGCCGTACGAGCAGTACTTC
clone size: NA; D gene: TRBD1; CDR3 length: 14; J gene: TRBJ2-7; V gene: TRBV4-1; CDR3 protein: CASSTRQGGYEQYF; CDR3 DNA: TGCGCCAGCAGCACTAGACAGGGGGGATACGAGCAGTACTTC
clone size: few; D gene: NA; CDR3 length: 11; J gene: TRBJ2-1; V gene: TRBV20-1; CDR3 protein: CSARHYNEQFF; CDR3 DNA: TGCAGTGCTAGACACTACAATGAGCAGTTCTTC
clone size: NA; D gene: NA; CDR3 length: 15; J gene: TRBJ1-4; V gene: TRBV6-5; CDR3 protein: CASSYSGGDGEKLFF; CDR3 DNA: TGTGCCAGCAGTTACTCGGGGGGGGACGGGGAAAAACTGTTTTTT
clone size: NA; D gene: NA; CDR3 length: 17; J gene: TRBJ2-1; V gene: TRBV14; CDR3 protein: CASSASYGEPSYNEQFF; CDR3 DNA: TGTGCCAGCAGCGCCTCCTACGGGGAACCCTCCTACAATGAGCAGTTCTTC
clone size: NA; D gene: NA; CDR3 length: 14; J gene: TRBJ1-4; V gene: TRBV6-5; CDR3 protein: CASGDRDNLEKLFF; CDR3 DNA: TGTGCCAGCGGAGATCGGGACAACCTTGAAAAACTGTTTTTT
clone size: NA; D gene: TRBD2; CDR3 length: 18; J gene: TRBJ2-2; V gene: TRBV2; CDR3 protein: CAGRRGTSSGRGTGELFF; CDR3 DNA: TGTGCCGGACGAAGGGGAACCTCTAGCGGGAGAGGGACCGGGGAGCTGTTTTTT
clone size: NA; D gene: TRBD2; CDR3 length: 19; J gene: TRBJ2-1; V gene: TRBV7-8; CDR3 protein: CASRQGLAGGPSMIDEQFF; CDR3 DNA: TGTGCCAGCAGGCAGGGACTAGCGGGAGGGCCGAGTATGATTGATGAGCAGTTCTTC
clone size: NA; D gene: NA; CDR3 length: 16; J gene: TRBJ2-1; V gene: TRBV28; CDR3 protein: CASSSPGARSYNEQFF; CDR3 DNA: TGTGCCAGCAGTTCCCCGGGAGCGAGGTCCTACAATGAGCAGTTCTTC
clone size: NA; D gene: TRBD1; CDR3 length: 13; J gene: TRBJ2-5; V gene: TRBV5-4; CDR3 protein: CASRPDREGTQYF; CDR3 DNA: TGTGCCAGCAGACCTGACAGGGAAGGGACCCAGTACTTC
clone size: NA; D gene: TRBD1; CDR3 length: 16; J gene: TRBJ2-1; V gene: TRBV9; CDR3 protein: CASSALRDRALNEQFF; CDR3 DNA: TGTGCCAGCAGCGCCCTCCGGGACAGGGCTCTCAATGAGCAGTTCTTC
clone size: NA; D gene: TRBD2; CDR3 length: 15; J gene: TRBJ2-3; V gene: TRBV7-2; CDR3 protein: CASSSWGGGVDTQYF; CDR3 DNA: TGTGCCAGCAGTTCTTGGGGGGGAGGAGTAGATACGCAGTATTTT
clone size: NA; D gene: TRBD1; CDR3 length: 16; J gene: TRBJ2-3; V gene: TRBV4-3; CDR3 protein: CASSQKGQGAQDTQYF; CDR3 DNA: TGCGCCAGCAGCCAAAAGGGACAGGGGGCACAAGATACGCAGTATTTT
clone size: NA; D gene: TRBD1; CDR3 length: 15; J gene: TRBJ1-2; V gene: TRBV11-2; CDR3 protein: CASSFSGGVGYGYTF; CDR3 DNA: TGTGCCAGCAGCTTCTCAGGGGGCGTGGGATATGGCTACACCTTC
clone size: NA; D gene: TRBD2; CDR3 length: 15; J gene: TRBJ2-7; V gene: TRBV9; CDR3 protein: CASSVGSSGTYEQYF; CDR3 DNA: TGTGCCAGCAGCGTTGGCTCTAGCGGAACCTACGAGCAGTACTTC
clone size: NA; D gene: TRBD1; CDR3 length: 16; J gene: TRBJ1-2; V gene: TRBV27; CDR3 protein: CASTSGGGQGEDGYTF; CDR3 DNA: TGTGCCAGCACCTCGGGTGGGGGACAGGGGGAGGATGGCTACACCTTC
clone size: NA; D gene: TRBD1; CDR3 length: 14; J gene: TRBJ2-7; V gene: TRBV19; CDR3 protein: CASSLRQGQNEQYF; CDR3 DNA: TGTGCCAGTAGCTTAAGACAGGGTCAGAACGAGCAGTACTTC
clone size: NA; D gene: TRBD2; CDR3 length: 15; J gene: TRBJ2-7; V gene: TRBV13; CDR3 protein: CASSSGTSAAYEQYF; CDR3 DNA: TGTGCCAGCAGCTCCGGGACTAGCGCGGCCTACGAGCAGTACTTC
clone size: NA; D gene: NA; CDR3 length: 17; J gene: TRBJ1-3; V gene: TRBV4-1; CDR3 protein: CASSQYVTSNSGNTIYF; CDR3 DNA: TGCGCCAGCAGCCAATATGTGACATCGAACTCTGGAAACACCATATATTTT
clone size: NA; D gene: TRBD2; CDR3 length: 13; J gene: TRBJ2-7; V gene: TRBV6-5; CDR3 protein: CASSYSGNNEQYF; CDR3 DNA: TGTGCCAGCAGTTACAGCGGGAACAACGAGCAGTACTTC
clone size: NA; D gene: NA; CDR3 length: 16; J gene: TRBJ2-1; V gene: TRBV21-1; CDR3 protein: CASSKSSGGTYNEQFF; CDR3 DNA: TGTGCCAGCAGCAAATCTAGCGGGGGCACCTACAATGAGCAGTTCTTC
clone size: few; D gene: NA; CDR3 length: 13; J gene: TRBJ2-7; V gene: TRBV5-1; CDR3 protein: CASTNHGAYEQYF; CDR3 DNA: TGCGCCAGCACCAATCACGGTGCCTACGAGCAGTACTTC
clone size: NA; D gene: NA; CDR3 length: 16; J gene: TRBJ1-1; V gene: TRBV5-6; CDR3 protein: CASSWGEVQGLAEAFF; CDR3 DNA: TGTGCCAGCAGCTGGGGCGAGGTGCAGGGTCTTGCTGAAGCTTTCTTT
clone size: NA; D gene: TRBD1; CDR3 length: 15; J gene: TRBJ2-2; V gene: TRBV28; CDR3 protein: CASSLWGQGAGELFF; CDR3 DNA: TGTGCCAGCAGTTTATGGGGACAGGGGGCCGGGGAGCTGTTTTTT
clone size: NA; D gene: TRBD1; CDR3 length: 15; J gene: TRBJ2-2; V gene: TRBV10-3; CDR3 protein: CAISEGQGRTGELFF; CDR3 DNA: TGTGCCATCAGTGAAGGACAGGGTCGGACCGGGGAGCTGTTTTTT
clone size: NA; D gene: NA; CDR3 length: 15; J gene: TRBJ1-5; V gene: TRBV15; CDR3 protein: CATSRDPGSNQPQHF; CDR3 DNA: TGTGCCACCAGCAGAGATCCGGGTAGCAATCAGCCCCAGCATTTT
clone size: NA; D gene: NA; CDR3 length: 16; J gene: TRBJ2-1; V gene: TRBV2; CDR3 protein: CASRIRGGSSYNEQFF; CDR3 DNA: TGTGCCAGCAGAATAAGAGGGGGAAGCTCCTACAATGAGCAGTTCTTC
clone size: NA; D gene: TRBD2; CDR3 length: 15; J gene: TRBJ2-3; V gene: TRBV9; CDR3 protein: CASSAHRGGADTQYF; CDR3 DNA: TGTGCCAGCAGCGCCCACCGGGGAGGGGCAGATACGCAGTATTTT
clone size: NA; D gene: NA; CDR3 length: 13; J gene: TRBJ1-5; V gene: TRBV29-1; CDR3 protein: CSVGENSNQPQHF; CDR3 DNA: TGCAGCGTTGGTGAGAATAGCAATCAGCCCCAGCATTTT